The source of this T cell receptor (beta chain) is a study of CD8+CD57+ T cells in acquired aplastic anemia. Whoever was chosen for sequencing had shown CD8+CD57+ cell expansion by flow cytometry. This CDR3 has 13 residues. V lost 8 bases to trimming and J lost 2 bases, with 13 bases between them. This clonotype was counted only a few times. Genomic DNA acted as the template from which TCR beta VDJ combination and CDR3 sequence profiling were carried out. MiXCR was run by TCRdb on the reads, yielding one entry per CDR3 protein. The data show about 180,000 distinct CDR3 sequences, approximately 48% seen once.

The receptor's source is a human donor with aplastic anemia. The chain links TRBV12-3 or TRBV12-4 to TRBJ2-7; D unclear. The sample consisted of sorted CD4+, CD8+, or CD8+CD57+ T cells (not recorded which) from PBMCs. The CDR3 is CASAPSSTYEQYF. The CDR3 DNA follows: TGTGCCAGCGCTCCTTCATCTACCTACGAGCAGTACTTC.